This TCR beta chain originates from a study of blood T cell repertoires in COVID-19. Participants were aged roughly 18 to 90 years, lived in 25 or so US areas, and enrolled virtually. The CDR3 consists of 16 residues. Germline V gene data show CDR1 as SGHTA and CDR2 as FQGTGA. Trimming left V 1 base short and J 0 bases short, with 10 bases between. The method was immunoSEQ multiplex PCR; TCRdb's version includes in-frame clones alone and lacks a portion of them. The data show about 180,000 clones, over 70% seen once. The V call is TRBV7-3, the J call TRBJ2-1, with a tentative D call TRBD2 (6 bases). Sequences were obtained from PBMCs or T cells enriched from blood (not recorded which). The receptor was derived from a man in his fifties or sixties who had been exposed to COVID-19. As DNA, the CDR3 is TGTGCCAGCAGCTTAATTAGCGGAGGCTCCTACAATGAGCAGTTCTTC. Translated: CASSLISGGSYNEQFF.